Listed below are T cell receptor beta chains from one sample, sequenced in a study of identical twins. TCRdb itself ran the 5' RACE reads through MiXCR, one entry per CDR3 protein. The data show 210,000 or so distinct CDR3 sequences, less than 20% seen once. In addition, the sample was reused for a study of T cells expressing NK-cell markers.

Sequenced material: CD8+ T cells sorted from blood. The source is a woman in her late teens or twenties in good health. Both conserved end residues are part of each CDR3. The D gene is left open where the match is weak. Clone sizes are given selectively: once, few, many, or a class where the clone is expanded.

abundance	v_gene	d_gene	j_gene	CDR3nt	CDR3aa
few	TRBV5-6	NA	TRBJ2-5	TGTGCCAGCAGCTTGTTGACTAGCAGGGGGGAGACCCAGTACTTC	CASSLLTSRGETQYF
few	TRBV27	TRBD1	TRBJ1-2	TGTGCCAGCAGTTCCCCCGGGACAGGGGCCAGGGGTGGCTACACCTTC	CASSSPGTGARGGYTF
few	TRBV6-5	NA	TRBJ1-1	TGTGCCAGCAGTTACTTCGGGCGAAGAAACACTGAAGCTTTCTTT	CASSYFGRRNTEAFF
NA	TRBV11-1	TRBD1	TRBJ1-2	TGTGCCAGCAGCCCCACCCCGGGACAGGGGTATGGCTACACCTTC	CASSPTPGQGYGYTF
NA	TRBV2	NA	TRBJ2-4	TGTGCCAGCAGTAGTCCCGAACTAGCCAAAAACATTCAGTACTTC	CASSSPELAKNIQYF
few	TRBV5-1	NA	TRBJ2-1	TGCGCCAGCAGCTCATGGGACTCGCAAATCCCCAATGAGCAGTTCTTC	CASSSWDSQIPNEQFF
NA	TRBV25-1	NA	TRBJ2-2	TGTGCCACGCGGGGGCGGAACACCGGGGAGCTGTTTTTT	CATRGRNTGELFF
NA	TRBV4-3	NA	TRBJ1-2	TGCGCCAGCAGCCCGCTTCTGATCGGCTATGGCTACACCTTC	CASSPLLIGYGYTF
few	TRBV9	TRBD1	TRBJ2-7	TGTGCCAGCAGCGTAGGCGCAGGGGGTACTCGCGAGCAGTACTTC	CASSVGAGGTREQYF
few	TRBV20-1	NA	TRBJ2-7	TGCAGTGCTAGAGATCTTGAAACCAGTACCTACGAGCAGTACTTC	CSARDLETSTYEQYF
NA	TRBV5-1	TRBD2	TRBJ2-2	TGCGCCAGCAGCCCGGGACTAGCGGGGGCAAAGTGGACCGGGGAGCTGTTTTTT	CASSPGLAGAKWTGELFF
NA	TRBV5-5	NA	TRBJ2-1	TGTGCCAGCAGCTTCAGGGGAACGGGAGGTTCCTACAATGAGCAGTTCTTC	CASSFRGTGGSYNEQFF
NA	TRBV9	TRBD1	TRBJ1-1	TGTGCCAGCAGCGTAGCGGAGGGGGCGATAGGGAACACTGAAGCTTTCTTT	CASSVAEGAIGNTEAFF
few	TRBV27	TRBD1	TRBJ1-1	TGTGCCAGCAGTTTATCGCAGGGGGACACTGAAGCTTTCTTT	CASSLSQGDTEAFF
few	TRBV29-1	NA	TRBJ2-4	TGCAGCGTTGAATTTGGGACGAACATTCAGTACTTC	CSVEFGTNIQYF
few	TRBV3-1	TRBD2	TRBJ2-4	TGTGCCAGCAGCCACGTTACTAGCGGGGGCCCCCCGAGGAACATTCAGTACTTC	CASSHVTSGGPPRNIQYF
NA	TRBV9	NA	TRBJ2-6	TGTGCCAGCAGCGTAGATGGGGGTTGGGCCAACGTCCTGACTTTC	CASSVDGGWANVLTF
NA	TRBV20-1	NA	TRBJ2-7	TGCAGTGCTAGAGGGAGGTCCTCTCTGGACGAGCAGTACTTC	CSARGRSSLDEQYF
NA	TRBV7-8	TRBD2	TRBJ2-1	TGTGCCAGCGCAAAAACGGGGGGGGGAAATGAGCAGTTCTTC	CASAKTGGGNEQFF
NA	TRBV15	NA	TRBJ2-1	TGTGCCACCGGGGCCAACAAGGGCAATGAGCAGTTCTTC	CATGANKGNEQFF
few	TRBV11-2	NA	TRBJ2-5	TGTGCCAGCAGCTCCCCTTTAGATTCGGAGACCCAGTACTTC	CASSSPLDSETQYF
few	TRBV5-1	NA	TRBJ2-3	TGCGCCAGCAGCTTCATGAGCCAGCGGAGTTTCACAGATACGCAGTATTTT	CASSFMSQRSFTDTQYF
NA	TRBV3-1	NA	TRBJ2-3	TGTGCCAGCAGCCCCTACTTTTCCCGGGACCCCCGCACAGATACGCAGTATTTT	CASSPYFSRDPRTDTQYF
few	TRBV7-2	NA	TRBJ2-7	TGTGCCAGCAGCTTAACCGGACTAATCTCCTACGAGCAGTACTTC	CASSLTGLISYEQYF
few	TRBV12-3/TRBV12-4	NA	TRBJ1-2	TGTGCCAGCAGTTTAGTCTTGGGCGGACAAAGTTATGGCTACACCTTC	CASSLVLGGQSYGYTF
NA	TRBV27	TRBD2	TRBJ2-1	TGTGCTACCGGACTAGCGTACTACAATGAGCAGTTCTTC	CATGLAYYNEQFF
few	TRBV20-1	TRBD2	TRBJ2-7	TGCAGTGCTAGGAGGTTTGGACTAGCTGCCTACGAGCAGTACTTC	CSARRFGLAAYEQYF
NA	TRBV25-1	NA	TRBJ2-2	TGTGCCAGCAGTGAATACGGACCCGGGGAGCTGTTTTTT	CASSEYGPGELFF
NA	TRBV11-2	NA	TRBJ2-1	TGTGCCAGCAGCCTAGGGGGGAGAGGGCAGTTCTTC	CASSLGGRGQFF
few	TRBV5-8	TRBD1	TRBJ2-7	TGTGCCAGCAGCTTGGTTGGGACAGGGACGACCTACGAGCAGTACTTC	CASSLVGTGTTYEQYF
NA	TRBV30	NA	TRBJ1-2	TGTGCCTGGAGTGTACTCTTCGGTCCGGCGGGTGGCTACACCTTC	CAWSVLFGPAGGYTF
NA	TRBV18	NA	TRBJ2-3	TGTGCCAGCTCACTCCCGGGAAACACAGATACGCAGTATTTT	CASSLPGNTDTQYF
NA	TRBV15	TRBD2	TRBJ2-1	TGTGCCACCAGCAAGGGACTAGCCAAATACAATGAGCAGTTCTTC	CATSKGLAKYNEQFF
NA	TRBV19	NA	TRBJ1-1	TGTGCCAGTAGTATCCAGGGTCAGAACACTGAAGCTTTCTTT	CASSIQGQNTEAFF
few	TRBV29-1	NA	TRBJ1-1	TGCAGCGTTGACTCAGATCTGAACACTGAAGCTTTCTTT	CSVDSDLNTEAFF
few	TRBV7-9	NA	TRBJ2-7	TGTGCCAGTTGGGTTGGCACCGACTCCTACGAGCAGTACTTC	CASWVGTDSYEQYF
medium-sized	TRBV6-5	NA	TRBJ2-7	TGTGCCAGCAGCCCCGTGGGCCCTTACGAGCAGTACTTC	CASSPVGPYEQYF
NA	TRBV6-1	NA	TRBJ1-1	TGTGCCAGCACCCTCTCGGAGGGGCGGAACACTGAAGCTTTCTTT	CASTLSEGRNTEAFF
many	TRBV20-1	NA	TRBJ2-3	TGCAGTGCTGCCCACAGTACAGATACGCAGTATTTT	CSAAHSTDTQYF
few	TRBV7-9	TRBD1	TRBJ2-7	TGTGCCAGCAGCTTAGCGTCAGGGGGCCGCTACGAGCAGTACTTC	CASSLASGGRYEQYF
many	TRBV2	NA	TRBJ1-1	TGTGCCAGCAGTGAGGGCCCCAACACTGAAGCTTTCTTT	CASSEGPNTEAFF
NA	TRBV7-9	NA	TRBJ2-1	TGTGCCAGCAGCTTAGTAGTGGGGGGCCCGTCGGAAGAGCAGTTCTTC	CASSLVVGGPSEEQFF
NA	TRBV5-5	TRBD1	TRBJ2-2	TGTGCCAGCAGCTTGAGGGGAGACAGGGCCGGGGAGCTGTTTTTT	CASSLRGDRAGELFF
NA	TRBV29-1	TRBD1	TRBJ2-1	TGCAGCGTTGGAGACAGGGGGTATAGGGACAATGAGCAGTTCTTC	CSVGDRGYRDNEQFF
many	TRBV11-2	NA	TRBJ2-3	TGTGCCAGCAGCTTCTTCACCACAGATACGCAGTATTTT	CASSFFTTDTQYF
NA	TRBV11-2	NA	TRBJ2-1	TGTGCCAGCAGCTTAGCAGCATCCTACAATGAGCAGTTCTTC	CASSLAASYNEQFF
few	TRBV5-6	NA	TRBJ2-2	TGTGCCAGCAGGCCGACGTCCGGGGGGCCCGGGGAGCTGTTTTTT	CASRPTSGGPGELFF
few	TRBV7-9	NA	TRBJ2-7	TGTGCCAGCAGCTTAGTCAGGGTGACCCCCTACGAGCAGTACTTC	CASSLVRVTPYEQYF
NA	TRBV19	TRBD2	TRBJ2-1	TGTGCCAGTTCAACCGGGACTAGCGGCTACAATGAGCAGTTCTTC	CASSTGTSGYNEQFF
many	TRBV11-1	NA	TRBJ2-7	TGTGCCAGCAGCTTGGGAGCCGGGTTAAGACCCACCAAGGGATCCTACGAGCAGTACTTC	CASSLGAGLRPTKGSYEQYF
few	TRBV29-1	NA	TRBJ2-1	TGCAGCGCCCAAGGGGGGGGCCTGTTCTTC	CSAQGGGLFF
NA	TRBV12-3/TRBV12-4	NA	TRBJ2-3	TGTGCCAGCAGTTGGGCTCGTAAAATCACAGATACGCAGTATTTT	CASSWARKITDTQYF
few	TRBV2	NA	TRBJ2-5	TGTGCCAGCAGTGAACCCAGGGGGGGGGAGACCCAGTACTTC	CASSEPRGGETQYF
few	TRBV29-1	NA	TRBJ1-1	TGCAGCGTTGTAACGAACACTGAAGCTTTCTTT	CSVVTNTEAFF
many	TRBV3-1	NA	TRBJ2-1	TGTGCCAGCAGCCTCCTAGTAGGGATTAATGAGCAGTTCTTC	CASSLLVGINEQFF
NA	TRBV24-1	NA	TRBJ2-4	TGTGCCACCAGTGATTTCCGTGGGACTTATCTAGCCAAAAACATTCAGTACTTC	CATSDFRGTYLAKNIQYF
few	TRBV2	TRBD1	TRBJ2-3	TGTGCCAAAAGGGACAGGAGCACAGATACGCAGTATTTT	CAKRDRSTDTQYF
many	TRBV6-2/TRBV6-3	TRBD2	TRBJ2-2	TGTGCCAGCAGTACCCGGGGACTAGCGGGAGCCTACACCGGGGAGCTGTTTTTT	CASSTRGLAGAYTGELFF
few	TRBV29-1	NA	TRBJ1-2	TGCAGCGTTGACGGAGTGGCGGGCTACACCTTC	CSVDGVAGYTF
many	TRBV12-3/TRBV12-4	TRBD2	TRBJ2-3	TGTGCCAGCCGAACGGGACTAGCGGTCACAGATACGCAGTATTTT	CASRTGLAVTDTQYF